This TCR beta chain was found in a study of T cells in Graves' hyperthyroidism and ophthalmopathy. Remarks on this clonotype: A much larger clonotype is one base distant, so this may be a read error.

V dropped 4 bases and J dropped 8; count of bases not matched to a gene: 13. The V gene's germline CDR1 is MDHEN and CDR2 SYDVKM. The CDR3 totals 16 residues. Diagnoses were made from clinical symptoms, serum measures (thyroxine and TRAb), thyroid ultrasound and orbital computed tomography. From more than 9.5 ml of fresh peripheral blood, PBMCs were isolated. Regions amplified from RNA transcripts were the TCR beta CDR3 regions. Initially, a first-round RT-PCR of the TCR CDR3 employed the HTBI primer set. A single record per CDR3 protein comes from TCRdb applying MiXCR to the multiplex PCR reads. This sample has around 34,000 distinct CDR3 sequences, with roughly half found just once.

The TCR sequence derives from a woman between 40 and 50 years old with Graves' ophthalmopathy. The gene calls are TRBV28 and TRBJ1-5; TRBD1 aligns across 8 bases. The sample comprised blood. In nucleotides, the CDR3 is TGTGCCAGCAGTTATGGGACAGGCCCCGGGGTTGAGCCCCAGCATTTT. Amino acids: CASSYGTGPGVEPQHF.